Shown below are 26 T cell receptor beta chains from a single sample sequenced in a study of cytomegalovirus exposure and HLA in healthy donors. The study ran its PCR with 60 Vbeta and 13 Jbeta primers. The method was immunoSEQ multiplex PCR; TCRdb's version includes in-frame clones alone and lacks a portion of them. The data show about 110,000 clones, over 70% seen once. Sequencing was done on a sample of PBMCs. The receptors were sampled from a female donor in good health and CMV-seronegative.

The chain joins TRBV29-1 to TRBJ2-5, with 9 bases fitting TRBD1. The CDR3 extends over 13 amino acids. The germline V gene has CDR1 SQVTM and CDR2 ANQGSEA. J lost 6 bases, V lost 4 bases, and 6 bases had no gene match. Here the CDR3 DNA reads TGCAGCGTTGGTGGACAGGGGTCCAAGACCCAGTACTTC. This sequence encodes CSVGGQGSKTQYF.

In this sample, this clone turned up once. The CDR3 DNA reads TGTGCCAGCAGCCCTCGATCGACAGGGGCCGGGGATACGCAGTATTTT. Encoded protein: CASSPRSTGAGDTQYF. The genes are TRBV9 and TRBJ2-3; TRBD1 matches 8 bases. Trimming took 4 bases from V and 6 from J; bases not matched to a gene: 13. The CDR3 is 16 residues long. CDR1 and CDR2 (germline): SGDLS, YYNGEE.

This sequence joins TRBV27 and TRBJ1-1; TRBD1 aligns across 10 bases. Germline V gene data show CDR1 as MNHEY and CDR2 as SMNVEV (reference sequence). Trimming at V came to 5 bases and at J to 4 bases, leaving 10 bases not matched to a gene. This CDR3 spans 16 amino acids. The CDR3 DNA sequence: TGTGCCAGCAGTCGTCGACAGGGGGCTGTGGGCACTGAAGCTTTCTTT. Translation: CASSRRQGAVGTEAFF.

This chain links TRBV27 with TRBJ2-5, with D maybe TRBD2 (6 bases). Trimming took off 1 base at V and 2 bases at J, with 8 bases between the two ends. Germline CDR1 reads MNHEY; CDR2 reads SMNVEV (reference sequence). The CDR3 sequence is 14 residues long. CDR3 loop: CASSLLAGQETQYF. CDR3 nucleotide sequence: TGTGCCAGCAGTTTATTGGCGGGGCAAGAGACCCAGTACTTC.

The chain joins TRBV19 to TRBJ1-4; 7 nucleotides agree with TRBD1. Trimming removed 7 bases from V and 8 bases from J; junction bases left unmatched: 16. The CDR3 extends over 16 amino acids. The V gene's germline CDR1 is LNHDA and CDR2 SQIVND (reference sequence). CDR3: CASTSLGQVTREKLFF. CDR3 DNA sequence: TGTGCCAGTACCTCCCTCGGACAGGTCACAAGGGAAAAACTGTTTTTT.

The J gene is TRBJ1-4, the V gene TRBV27; 7 bases agree with TRBD1. Trimming took 5 bases from V and 8 from J; bases not matched to a gene: 8. This CDR3 is built from 14 residues. Germline V gene sequence: CDR1 MNHEY, CDR2 SMNVEV (reference sequence). The CDR3 DNA sequence: TGTGCCAGCAGTCCCCAGGGGGAGGTAGAAAAACTGTTTTTT. This translates into CASSPQGEVEKLFF.

A single count supports this clone. J is TRBJ2-7 and V is TRBV10-3; 11 bases are shared with TRBD1. Germline values: CDR1 ENHRY, CDR2 SYGVKD. The CDR3 contains 15 residues. Unmatched junction bases numbered 8, after V lost 6 bases and J lost 4 bases. The CDR3 bases are TGTGCCATCAGATACCCCGGGACAGGGGGTTACGAGCAGTACTTC. It yields the protein CAIRYPGTGGYEQYF.

A remark on this clone: Its ends do not fully match the called genes, so a read error is possible. The rearrangement joins TRBV7-9 to TRBJ2-7; TRBD2 matches at 11 bases. From germline, CDR1 is SEHNR and CDR2 FQNEAQ (reference sequence). There are 14 residues in the CDR3. This CDR3 reads CASSLAGGSHEQYF. Here the CDR3 DNA reads TGTGCCAGCAGCCTAGCGGGAGGATCCCACGAGCAGTACTTC. The full variable domain, with the rest looked up from reference TRBV7-9 and TRBJ2-7, is DTGVSQNPRHKITKRGQNVTFRCDPISEHNRLYWYRQTLGQGPEFLTYFQNEAQLEKSRLLSDRFSAERPKGSFSTLEIQRTEQGDSAMYLCASSLAGGSHEQYFGPGTRLTVT.

This clone was detected a few times. The V call is TRBV7-3, the J call TRBJ2-5, with D uncertain. The J call is in doubt because the DNA end fits TRBJ2-7 better. From germline, CDR1 is SGHTA and CDR2 FQGTGA. CDR3 length: 14 amino acids. CDR3 in amino acids: CASSLYGGSYEQYF. In DNA, the CDR3 is TGTGCCAGCAGCTTATATGGCGGATCCTACGAGCAGTACTTC.

The rearrangement uses TRBV5-1 and TRBJ1-4; TRBD1 aligns across 7 bases. V was clipped by 5 bases and J by 8 bases; unmatched bases: 9. CDR3 size: 14 residues. Germline CDR1 and CDR2: SGHRS and YFSETQ. The CDR3 spells CASRGGQPGEKLFF. The CDR3 DNA reads TGCGCCAGCAGAGGGGGACAGCCTGGCGAAAAACTGTTTTTT. Drawing the rest from reference TRBV5-1 and TRBJ1-4, the complete variable domain is KAGVTQTPRYLIKTRGQQVTLSCSPISGHRSVSWYQQTPGQGLQFLFEYFSETQRNKGNFPGRFSGRQFSNSRSEMNVSTLELGDSALYLCASRGGQPGEKLFFGSGTQLSVL.

To note about this clone: A read error may produce the germline difference seen at one junction end. The gene calls are TRBV18 and TRBJ2-7; possible D gene TRBD1, 6 bases. Germline CDR1 and CDR2: KGHSH and LQKENI. The length of the CDR3 is 15 residues. The CDR3 DNA is TGTGCCAGCTCCCCACAGAGGACAGTCAGCTACGAGCAGTACTTC. Translated, it gives CASSPQRTVSYEQYF.

This clone was observed a few times. The same CDR3 arises from other DNA sequences in this sample as well. The V call is TRBV9, the J call TRBJ2-3; possibly TRBD2 for D (6 bases). Trimming cost V 0 bases and J 4 bases, with 18 bases left between them. The CDR3 spans 17 residues. CDR1 and CDR2 (germline): SGDLS, YYNGEE. The CDR3 DNA reads as TGTGCCAGCAGCGTAGCTAGAGCTAGTGGAGGGGCAGATACGCAGTATTTT. The encoded protein is CASSVARASGGADTQYF.

The V gene is TRBV5-4, the J gene TRBJ2-7; 10 nucleotides line up with TRBD1. The V and J ends lost 4 bases and 2 bases, in that order; junction bases with no gene match: 6. Germline assignment: CDR1 SGHNT and CDR2 YYREEE (reference sequence). There are 15 residues in the CDR3. The CDR3: CASSQRDRGTYEQYF. CDR3 in DNA: TGTGCCAGCAGCCAGCGGGACAGGGGAACCTACGAGCAGTACTTC.

The chain joins TRBV19 to TRBJ2-1; no definite D call. V gave up 2 bases and J gave up 7 bases, with 12 bases separating them. This CDR3 region has 14 residues. Germline loops: CDR1 LNHDA, CDR2 SQIVND (reference sequence). This CDR3 reads CASSIYREINEQFF. For the CDR3, the DNA is TGTGCCAGTAGTATATACAGAGAGATAAATGAGCAGTTCTTC.

This clone has a single count. This chain links TRBV6-5 with TRBJ2-2, with 13 nucleotides matching TRBD2. Germline trimming cut 7 bases from V and 6 bases from J; bases unmatched to any gene: 5. Per the germline V gene, CDR1 is MNHEY and CDR2 is SVGAGI. The CDR3 contains 15 residues. DNA of the CDR3: TGTGCCAGCAACCTCGGACTAGCGGGAGCCGGGGAGCTGTTTTTT. It is translated as CASNLGLAGAGELFF.

V gene TRBV5-1 combines with J gene TRBJ2-5, with TRBD2 matching 8 bases. The V segment lost 3 bases and the J segment 1 base; nucleotides outside the gene matches: 2. The CDR3 sequence is 14 residues long. Per germline, CDR1 SGHRS and CDR2 YFSETQ. The DNA for the CDR3 is TGCGCCAGCAGCTCTCTAGCGGGCCAAGAGACCCAGTACTTC. Its protein is CASSSLAGQETQYF. The complete variable domain, with remaining parts taken from reference TRBV5-1 and TRBJ2-5, reads KAGVTQTPRYLIKTRGQQVTLSCSPISGHRSVSWYQQTPGQGLQFLFEYFSETQRNKGNFPGRFSGRQFSNSRSEMNVSTLELGDSALYLCASSSLAGQETQYFGPGTRLLVL.

The CDR3 spells CASTPKGGRSYGYTF. CDR3 coding DNA: TGTGCCAGTACGCCCAAAGGGGGCAGATCCTATGGCTACACCTTC. This chain links TRBV19 with TRBJ1-2; TRBD1 matches 7 bases. CDR1 and CDR2 from the germline V gene are LNHDA and SQIVND (reference sequence). The J segment lost 4 bases and the V segment lost 7 bases, leaving 12 bases of the junction unmatched. The length of the CDR3 is 15 residues. The variable domain in full, completed from reference TRBV19 and TRBJ1-2, reads DGGITQSPKYLFRKEGQNVTLSCEQNLNHDAMYWYRQDPGQGLRLIYYSQIVNDFQKGDIAEGYSVSREKKESFPLTVTSAQKNPTAFYLCASTPKGGRSYGYTFGSGTRLTVV.

The genes are TRBV29-1 and TRBJ2-3, with 8 bases aligning to TRBD1. CDR1 and CDR2 (germline): SQVTM, ANQGSEA. Trimming cost V 2 bases and J 3 bases; bases outside gene matches: 13. The CDR3 runs 17 residues. The CDR3 DNA follows: TGCAGCGTTGAACGGACTCCGGGACAGGCGAGAACAGATACGCAGTATTTT. It encodes CSVERTPGQARTDTQYF.

The rearrangement links TRBV4-1 to TRBJ2-6, with D perhaps matching TRBD1 (6 bases). Trimming stripped 1 base from V and 0 bases from J, with 10 bases between. Germline CDR1 is MGHRA and CDR2 is YSYEKL. The CDR3 sequence is 17 residues long. The CDR3 DNA reads TGCGCCAGCAGCCAAGGACAGGCCTACTCTGGGGCCAACGTCCTGACTTTC. Encoded protein: CASSQGQAYSGANVLTF.

V and J are TRBV11-1 and TRBJ2-6; D remains ambiguous. Looked up from germline, CDR1 is SGHAT and CDR2 is FQDESV (reference sequence). The CDR3 is made up of 14 amino acids. The V end was cut by 2 bases, the J end by 2 bases, with 4 bases between. Written as DNA, the CDR3 is TGTGCCAGCAGCTTATCAACTGGGGCCAACGTCCTGACTTTC. Encoded protein: CASSLSTGANVLTF.

The chain employs TRBV28 and TRBJ2-1; 7 nucleotides agree with TRBD2. Looked up from germline, CDR1 is MDHEN and CDR2 is SYDVKM. This CDR3 contains 14 residues. With 6 bases clipped from V and 5 bases from J, the junction kept 7 bases outside the gene matches. CDR3 DNA sequence: TGTGCCAGCAGCTCCCTCACTAGCGACAATGAGCAGTTCTTC. This gives the protein CASSSLTSDNEQFF.

This CDR3 reads CASQNRDRVYNEQFF. In nucleotides, the CDR3 is TGCGCCAGCCAAAATCGGGACAGGGTTTACAATGAGCAGTTCTTC. The chain carries TRBV5-1 and TRBJ2-1; TRBD1 agrees at 9 bases. The length of the CDR3 is 15 residues. After removal of 7 bases from V and 4 bases from J, the junction contained 9 bases not matched to a gene. CDR1 is SGHRS and CDR2 is YFSETQ in the germline V gene. Full variable domain (outside the CDR3, taken from reference TRBV5-1 and TRBJ2-1): KAGVTQTPRYLIKTRGQQVTLSCSPISGHRSVSWYQQTPGQGLQFLFEYFSETQRNKGNFPGRFSGRQFSNSRSEMNVSTLELGDSALYLCASQNRDRVYNEQFFGPGTRLTVL.

J is TRBJ2-3 and V is TRBV9; D gene unclear. CDR1 is SGDLS, CDR2 YYNGEE, per germline. The V and J ends lost 4 bases and 3 bases respectively, with 12 bases between them. The length of the CDR3 is 14 residues. This CDR3 is CASSPTPETDTQYF. The DNA of the CDR3 is TGTGCCAGCAGCCCTACACCGGAGACAGATACGCAGTATTTT. The full variable domain, completed using reference TRBV9 and TRBJ2-3, is DSGVTQTPKHLITATGQRVTLRCSPRSGDLSVYWYQQSLDQGLQFLIQYYNGEERAKGNILERFSAQQFPDLHSELNLSSLELGDSALYFCASSPTPETDTQYFGPGTRLTVL.

The V call is TRBV6-1, the J call TRBJ1-1; D is ambiguous. CDR1 is MNHNS and CDR2 is SASEGT in the germline V gene. Trimming took 2 bases from V and 4 from J, leaving 14 bases between them. This CDR3 has 15 amino acids. CDR3 in amino acids: CASSESPSGSTEAFF. For the CDR3, the DNA is TGTGCCAGCAGTGAATCCCCCTCGGGGTCCACTGAAGCTTTCTTT.

This CDR3 is CASSGGYHNFYEQYF. The CDR3 DNA sequence: TGTGCCAGCAGTGGCGGATACCACAATTTCTACGAGCAGTACTTC. The J gene is TRBJ2-7, the V gene TRBV28; D is uncertain. In germline, CDR1 is MDHEN, CDR2 SYDVKM. V was pared by 5 bases and J by 3 bases, with 17 bases between. CDR3 length equals 15 residues.

There are a few counts of this clone. CDR3 amino acids: CASRRGLATDTQYF. The CDR3 bases are TGTGCCAGCCGAAGGGGACTAGCGACAGATACGCAGTATTTT. The chain joins TRBV9 to TRBJ2-3, with 10 bases matching TRBD2. CDR1 is SGDLS and CDR2 is YYNGEE in the germline V gene. V was pared by 7 bases and J by 3 bases, with 5 bases of the junction left unmatched. This CDR3 contains 14 residues.